Listed here is a single T cell receptor beta chain. These data are taken from a study of T cell changes during pregnancy in multiple sclerosis. The repertoire was sequenced with immunoSEQ multiplex PCR; TCRdb's copy has only in-frame clones and lacks some. The sample has 100,000 to 150,000 clones; about 94% are singletons. Germline V CDR1 and CDR2: MNHEY, SVGAGI. With 5 bases clipped from V and 7 bases from J, the junction kept 13 bases outside the gene matches. The CDR3 extends over 15 amino acids. The sequence came from a female donor with multiple sclerosis, enrolled in a pregnancy study. Sequencing used peripheral blood, obtained before pregnancy. The V and J genes are TRBV6-5 and TRBJ1-1; 7 nucleotides match TRBD1. CDR3 in DNA: TGTGCCAGCAGTAGCCTGACAGGGCATCCAAGTGAAGCTTTCTTT. Protein: CASSSLTGHPSEAFF.